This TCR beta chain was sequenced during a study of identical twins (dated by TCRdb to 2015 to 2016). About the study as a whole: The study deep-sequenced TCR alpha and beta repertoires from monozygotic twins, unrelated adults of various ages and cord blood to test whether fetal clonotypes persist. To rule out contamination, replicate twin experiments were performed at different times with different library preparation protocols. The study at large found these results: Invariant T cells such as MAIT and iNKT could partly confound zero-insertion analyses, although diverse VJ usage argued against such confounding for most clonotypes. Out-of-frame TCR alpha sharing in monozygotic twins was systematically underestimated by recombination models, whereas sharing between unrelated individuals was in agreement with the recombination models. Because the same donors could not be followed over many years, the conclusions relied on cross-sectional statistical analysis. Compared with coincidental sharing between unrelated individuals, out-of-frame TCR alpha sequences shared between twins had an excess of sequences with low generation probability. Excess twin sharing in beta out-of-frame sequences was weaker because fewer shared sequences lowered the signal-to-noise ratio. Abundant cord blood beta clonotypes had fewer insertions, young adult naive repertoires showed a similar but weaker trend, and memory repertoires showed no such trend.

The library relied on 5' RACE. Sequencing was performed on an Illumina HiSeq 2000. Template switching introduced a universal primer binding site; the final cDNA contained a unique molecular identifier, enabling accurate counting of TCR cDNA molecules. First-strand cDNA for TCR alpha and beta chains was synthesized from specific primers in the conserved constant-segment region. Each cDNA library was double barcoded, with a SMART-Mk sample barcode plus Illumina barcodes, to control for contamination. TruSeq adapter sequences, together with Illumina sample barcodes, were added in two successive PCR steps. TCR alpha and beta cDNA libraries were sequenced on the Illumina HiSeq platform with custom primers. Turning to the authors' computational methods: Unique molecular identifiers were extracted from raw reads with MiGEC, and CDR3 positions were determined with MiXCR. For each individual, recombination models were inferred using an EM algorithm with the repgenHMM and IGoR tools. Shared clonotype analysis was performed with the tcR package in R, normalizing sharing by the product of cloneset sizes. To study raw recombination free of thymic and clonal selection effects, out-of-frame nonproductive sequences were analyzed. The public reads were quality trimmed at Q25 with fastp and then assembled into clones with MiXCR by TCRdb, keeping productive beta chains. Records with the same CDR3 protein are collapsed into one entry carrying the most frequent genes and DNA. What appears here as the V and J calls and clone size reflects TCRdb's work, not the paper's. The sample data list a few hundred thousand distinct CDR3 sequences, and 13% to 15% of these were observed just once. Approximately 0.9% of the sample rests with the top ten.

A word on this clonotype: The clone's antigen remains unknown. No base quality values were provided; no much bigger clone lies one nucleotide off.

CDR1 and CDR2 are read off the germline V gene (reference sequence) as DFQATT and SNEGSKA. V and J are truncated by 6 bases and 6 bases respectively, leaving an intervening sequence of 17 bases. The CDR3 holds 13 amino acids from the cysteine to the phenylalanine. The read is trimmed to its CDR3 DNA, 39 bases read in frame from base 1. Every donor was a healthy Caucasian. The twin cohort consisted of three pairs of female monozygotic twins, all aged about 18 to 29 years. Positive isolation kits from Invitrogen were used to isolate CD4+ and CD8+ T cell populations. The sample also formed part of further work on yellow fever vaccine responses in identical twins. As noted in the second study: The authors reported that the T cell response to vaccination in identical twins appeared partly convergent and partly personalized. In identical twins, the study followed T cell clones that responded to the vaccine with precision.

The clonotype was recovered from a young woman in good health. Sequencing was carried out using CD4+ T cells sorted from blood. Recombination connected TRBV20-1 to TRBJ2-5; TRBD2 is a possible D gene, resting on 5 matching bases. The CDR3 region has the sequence CSAGGTSIKTQYF. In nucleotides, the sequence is TGCAGTGCAGGAGGCACTTCGATAAAGACCCAGTACTTC.